The 14 T cell receptor beta chains given below trace back to one sample, sequenced in a study of Graves' ophthalmopathy and Graves' hyperthyroidism. Beta-chain TCR CDR3 regions were amplified from RNA transcripts. The workflow started with a first-round RT-PCR run with HTBI primers and then moved on to a second-round multiplex PCR. TCRdb processed the multiplex PCR reads anew with MiXCR; each CDR3 protein has one entry. Among approximately 330,000 distinct CDR3 sequences listed, 15% to 20% were seen once. The sequenced sample consisted of peripheral blood. The receptors were gathered from an adult man with Graves' ophthalmopathy.

This clonotype has more than one count but fewer than ten. The rearrangement links TRBV3-1 to TRBJ1-2, with 12 bases identical to TRBD1. Per germline, CDR1 LGHDT and CDR2 YNNKEL (reference sequence). The CDR3 runs 17 residues. Germline trimming cut 6 bases from V and 6 bases from J; bases unmatched to any gene: 14. The CDR3 region has the DNA TGTGCCAGCAGAGGGGACAGGGGGCTCTTTTTCGACAATGGCTACACCTTC. It yields the protein CASRGDRGLFFDNGYTF.

There are many counts of this clonotype. This sequence joins TRBV5-6 and TRBJ2-7; D is unresolved. Germline loops: CDR1 SGHDT, CDR2 YYEEEE. The CDR3 runs 12 residues. V was shortened by 2 bases and J by 7 bases, with 10 bases between the two germline ends. The DNA for the CDR3 is TGTGCCAGCAGCTTCAGCTCCTTGGAGCAGTACTTC. This encodes CASSFSSLEQYF.

The chain recombines TRBV28 with TRBJ1-1; D gene ambiguous. V was pared by 2 bases and J by 6 bases, with 16 bases between. Germline values: CDR1 MDHEN, CDR2 SYDVKM. This CDR3 comprises 15 residues. CDR3 nucleotides: TGTGCCAGCAGTTTAACGGGCGAGGGAAAGCCTGAAGCTTTCTTT. The encoded protein is CASSLTGEGKPEAFF. The full variable domain, completed using reference TRBV28 and TRBJ1-1, is DVKVTQSSRYLVKRTGEKVFLECVQDMDHENMFWYRQDPGLGLRLIYFSYDVKMKEKGDIPEGYSVSREKKERFSLILESASTNQTSMYLCASSLTGEGKPEAFFGQGTRLTVV.

This clonotype was counted at least ten times. This chain connects TRBV7-2 to TRBJ2-5; 10 bases match TRBD2. The CDR3 consists of 18 residues. Germline CDR1 is SGHTA and CDR2 is FQGNSA. V lost 5 bases and J lost 4; bases outside the gene matches: 16. The CDR3 DNA reads as TGTGCCAGCAGCAGTAGCGGGGGGCTCACTCGGGTTCGAGAGACCCAGTACTTC. This gives the protein CASSSSGGLTRVRETQYF.

This clonotype came up many times. The CDR3 DNA reads TGTGCCAGCAGCTCGACAGGGCTGGAGACCCAGTACTTC. Its translation is CASSSTGLETQYF. This chain joins TRBV7-3 and TRBJ2-5; TRBD1 aligns across 7 bases. V shed 4 bases and J 5 bases; nucleotides not matched to a gene: 4. CDR1 is SGHTA, CDR2 FQGTGA, per germline. This CDR3 contains 13 residues.

The chain has TRBV7-2 and TRBJ2-7; D may be TRBD1 (5 bases). Per the germline V gene, CDR1 is SGHTA and CDR2 is FQGNSA. V shed 5 bases and J shed 6 bases, with 11 bases lying between them. The CDR3 covers 12 residues. As DNA, the CDR3 is TGTGCCAGCAGCGTCAGGGTAGGCGAGCAGTACTTC. It yields the protein CASSVRVGEQYF. Filled out from reference TRBV7-2 and TRBJ2-7, the complete variable domain reads GAGVSQSPSNKVTEKGKDVELRCDPISGHTALYWYRQSLGQGLEFLIYFQGNSAPDKSGLPSDRFSAERTGGSVSTLTIQRTQQEDSAVYLCASSVRVGEQYFGPGTRLTVT.

This clonotype was counted only a few times. J is TRBJ2-6 and V is TRBV12-3 or TRBV12-4; D uncertain. CDR3 length: 17 amino acids. Trimming shortened V by 8 bases and J by 0 bases, and 17 bases separated the two germline ends. Written as DNA, the CDR3 is TGTGCCAGCGGTCCTAGACACTCGAGCTCTGGGGCCAACGTCCTGACTTTC. Translating it yields CASGPRHSSSGANVLTF.

This clonotype was seen ten or more times. V gene TRBV12-3 or TRBV12-4 combines with J gene TRBJ1-2; a weak D match, TRBD1 (6 bases). The CDR3 runs to 13 residues. V was cut by 6 bases and J by 8 bases, with 16 bases left in between. The CDR3 DNA is TGTGCCAGCAGCAGCTTGGGGGCGGAAGGCTACACCTTC. The encoded protein is CASSSLGAEGYTF.

This clonotype was observed a few times. This chain uses TRBV3-1 with TRBJ1-1; D gene ambiguous. The CDR3 loop spans 15 amino acids. Germline CDR1 is LGHDT and CDR2 is YNNKEL (reference sequence). Trimming removed 1 base at V and 4 bases at J, with 13 bases between. The DNA of the CDR3 is TGTGCCAGCAGCCAAGTGTTAGGGTTTGGCACTGAAGCTTTCTTT. This gives the protein CASSQVLGFGTEAFF.

With regard to this clonotype: The missing conserved phenylalanine or tryptophan at the end of this CDR3 makes a read error likely. It is unclear where the CDR3 begins or ends on the DNA, so no DNA is shown, and the CDR3 is as TCRdb lists it. The chain couples TRBV11-1 to TRBJ1-1; the DNA was not used to check the table's D call, TRBD1. The CDR3 is 14 amino acids long, termini counted. The germline CDR1 and CDR2 sequences are SGHAT and FQDESV (reference sequence). CDR3 protein: CASSHERRKPGTVI.

This clonotype was counted many times. The chain joins TRBV5-1 to TRBJ2-7; 10 bases align to TRBD2. CDR3 size: 15 residues. CDR1 is SGHRS, CDR2 YFSETQ, per germline. Trimming cost V 3 bases and J 5 bases; bases outside gene matches: 8. CDR3 DNA: TGCGCCAGCAGCTCCAGTCTAGCGGGAGTTGACGAGCAGTACTTC. It encodes CASSSSLAGVDEQYF.

Note on this clonotype: Its ends do not fully match the called genes, so a read error is possible. The gene calls are TRBV6-1 and TRBJ2-6, with D perhaps TRBD1 (5 bases). The germline V gene has CDR1 MNHNS and CDR2 SASEGT. The CDR3 spans 14 residues. CDR3 residues: CASRRSSGAYVLTF. The DNA of the CDR3 is TGTGCCAGCAGGCGAAGCTCTGGGGCCTACGTCCTGACTTTC.

This clonotype was seen repeatedly, ten times or more. The genes are TRBV12-3 or TRBV12-4 and TRBJ1-2, with D unresolved. CDR3 size: 13 residues. V was clipped by 0 bases and J by 5 bases, with 7 bases between them. The CDR3 sequence is CASSLALGYGYTF. Written as DNA, the CDR3 is TGTGCCAGCAGTTTAGCGCTGGGGTATGGCTACACCTTC.

V is TRBV6-1 and J is TRBJ1-5; 8 nucleotides align to TRBD1. Germline V CDR1 and CDR2: MNHNS, SASEGT. Trimming cost V 7 bases and J 6 bases; bases outside gene matches: 5. The CDR3 has 13 residues. The CDR3 loop reads CASTGQGRQPQHF. CDR3 DNA: TGTGCCAGCACCGGACAGGGTCGTCAGCCCCAGCATTTT.